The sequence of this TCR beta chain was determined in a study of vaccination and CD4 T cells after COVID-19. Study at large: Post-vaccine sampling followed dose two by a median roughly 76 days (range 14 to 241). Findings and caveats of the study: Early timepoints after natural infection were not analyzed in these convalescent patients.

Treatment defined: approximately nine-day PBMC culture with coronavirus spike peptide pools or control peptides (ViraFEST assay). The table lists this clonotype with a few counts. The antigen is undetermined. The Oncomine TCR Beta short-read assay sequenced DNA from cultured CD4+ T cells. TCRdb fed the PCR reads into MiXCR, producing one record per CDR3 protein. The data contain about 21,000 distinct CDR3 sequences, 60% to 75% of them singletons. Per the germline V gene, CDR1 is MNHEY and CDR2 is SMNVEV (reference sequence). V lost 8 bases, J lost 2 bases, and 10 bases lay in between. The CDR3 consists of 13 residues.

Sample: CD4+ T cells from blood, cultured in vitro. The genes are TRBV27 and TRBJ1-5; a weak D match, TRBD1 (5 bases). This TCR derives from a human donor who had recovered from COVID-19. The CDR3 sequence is CASRQGGNQPQHF. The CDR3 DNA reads TGTGCCAGCCGCCAGGGAGGCAATCAGCCCCAGCATTTT.